This T cell receptor beta chain originates from a study of blood T cell repertoires in COVID-19. Overall study: Both acute and convalescent COVID-19 samples were obtained from the United States, Italy and Spain.

Trimming left V 8 bases short and J 8 bases short, with 16 bases between. Germline V gives CDR1 SGHRS, CDR2 YFSETQ. The CDR3 totals 13 residues. Per the authors' pipeline: From reference gene primer amplification, estimates of nucleated cell counts were derived. TCRdb keeps only in-frame clones here, not all; method: immunoSEQ multiplex PCR. V, J and clone size derive from that table, while D and trimming were established from the DNA sequence. The sample consists of tens of thousands of clones, 81% of them appearing once. The chain combines TRBV5-1 with TRBJ1-4; D is ambiguous. The clonotype was recovered from a woman aged 70-85 years with acute or convalescent COVID-19. Sequencing was carried out using peripheral blood. CDR3 bases: TGCGCCAGTACCCCGCGTCCGGAGGAAAAACTGTTTTTT. The encoded protein is CASTPRPEEKLFF.